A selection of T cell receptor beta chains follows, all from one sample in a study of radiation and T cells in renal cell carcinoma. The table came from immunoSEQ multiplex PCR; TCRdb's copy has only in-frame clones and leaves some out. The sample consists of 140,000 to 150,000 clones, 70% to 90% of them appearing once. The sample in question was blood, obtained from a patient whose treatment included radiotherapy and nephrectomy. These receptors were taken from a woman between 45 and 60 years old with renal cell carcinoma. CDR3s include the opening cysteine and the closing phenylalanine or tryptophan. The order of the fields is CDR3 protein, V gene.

CASSLQEGYTF | TRBV7-2
CASSELSARGSPLHF | TRBV25-1
CASSLGPGSTDTQYF | TRBV7-2
CASSPGGLGPQHF | TRBV6-5
CASSQDWGGYEQYF | TRBV4-3
CASSYSRSEKLFF | TRBV6-5
CASSVGTGGGYTF | TRBV7-3
CASSPDRETDTQYF | TRBV19
CASSLQGFGANVLTF | TRBV5-6
CASSQDPQGETQYF | TRBV4-3